These 4 T cell receptor beta chains came from one sample sequenced in a study of T cells in Graves' hyperthyroidism and ophthalmopathy. It was RNA transcripts that yielded the amplified TCR beta CDR3 regions. RT-PCR in the first round (using the HTBI primer set) targeted the TCR CDR3. Using its own MiXCR run on the multiplex PCR reads, TCRdb lists one record per CDR3 protein. The profile shows about 270,000 distinct CDR3 sequences, around 26% of them singletons. Sequencing used blood. These receptors were obtained from a woman in her thirties or forties with Graves' ophthalmopathy.

This clonotype was observed at least ten times. This sequence joins TRBV7-8 and TRBJ2-7, with TRBD2 matching over 10 bases. V was pared by 3 bases and J by 1 base, with 9 bases of the junction left unmatched. From germline, CDR1 is SGHVS and CDR2 FQNEAQ. This CDR3 region has 17 residues. The chain's CDR3 is CASSFVTGTSESYEQYF. DNA of the CDR3: TGTGCCAGCAGCTTTGTGACAGGGACTAGCGAGTCCTACGAGCAGTACTTC.

This clonotype occurred a few times. Its ends do not fully match the called genes, so a read error is possible. The CDR3 nucleotides read TGTGCTAGCAGCCTCGGGACAGGGATCGAGACCCAGTACTTC. It encodes CASSLGTGIETQYF. The chain combines TRBV7-7 with TRBJ2-5; 9 positions agree with TRBD1. The CDR3 has 14 residues. Germline V gene sequence: CDR1 SSHAT, CDR2 FNYEAQ (reference sequence).

This clonotype was recorded at least ten times. The CDR3 is CASSIGSALNSPLHF. DNA of the CDR3: TGTGCCAGTAGTATCGGGTCGGCTCTTAATTCACCCCTCCACTTT. This chain links TRBV19 with TRBJ1-6; D remains unclear. The CDR3 runs 15 residues. Trimming pared 3 bases from V and 6 bases from J, leaving 12 bases between. CDR1 and CDR2 from the germline V gene are LNHDA and SQIVND (reference sequence).

This clonotype was seen repeatedly, ten times or more. The gene calls are TRBV2 and TRBJ1-1, with 7 bases aligning to TRBD1. This CDR3 contains 12 residues. Germline values: CDR1 SNHLY, CDR2 FYNNEI. V shed 5 bases, J shed 7 bases, and the junction held 4 bases outside the gene matches. In nucleotides, the CDR3 is TGTGCCAGCAGTTCCGGGACAGATGAAGCTTTCTTT. Its translation: CASSSGTDEAFF.